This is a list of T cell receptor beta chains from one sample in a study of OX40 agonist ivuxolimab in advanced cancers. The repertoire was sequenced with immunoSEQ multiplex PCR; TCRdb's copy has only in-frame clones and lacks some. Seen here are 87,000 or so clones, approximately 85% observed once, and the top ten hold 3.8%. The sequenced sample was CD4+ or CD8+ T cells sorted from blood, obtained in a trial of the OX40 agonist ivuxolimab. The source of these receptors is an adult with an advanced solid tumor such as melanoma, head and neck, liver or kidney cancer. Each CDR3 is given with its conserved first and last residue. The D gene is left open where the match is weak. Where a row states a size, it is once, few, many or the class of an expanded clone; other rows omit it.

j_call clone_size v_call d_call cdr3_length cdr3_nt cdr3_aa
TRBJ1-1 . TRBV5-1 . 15 TGCGCCAGCACAGCGGCTGGTGGCATGAACACTGAAGCTTTCTTT CASTAAGGMNTEAFF
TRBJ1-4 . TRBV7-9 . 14 TGTGCCAGCAGCTTAGTAGGGGAAAATGAAAAACTGTTTTTT CASSLVGENEKLFF
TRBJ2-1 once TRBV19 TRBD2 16 TGTGCCAGTAGTATAAGAGCGGGAACTACAATCGGGGAGCAGTTCTTC CASSIRAGTTIGEQFF
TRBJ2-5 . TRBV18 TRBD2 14 TGTGCCAGCTCACCTCGGACTAGCGGGGAGACCCAGTACTTC CASSPRTSGETQYF
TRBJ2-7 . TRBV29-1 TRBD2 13 TGCAGCGTTGGGGTTAGCGGGAGTGGAGAGCAGTACTTC CSVGVSGSGEQYF
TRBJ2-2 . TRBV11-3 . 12 TGTGCCAGCAGCTTTGTCCCCGGGGAGCTGTTTTTT CASSFVPGELFF
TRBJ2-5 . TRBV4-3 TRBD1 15 TGCGCCAGCAGCCAAGGGACAGGGGGGCAAGAGACCCAGTACTTC CASSQGTGGQETQYF
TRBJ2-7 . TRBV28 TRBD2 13 TGTGCCAGCAGCCCGGCGGGGGGGCTCGAGCAGTACTTC CASSPAGGLEQYF
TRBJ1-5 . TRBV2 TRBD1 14 TGTGCCAGCAGTGAATCAGGGGGGATCTTTCCCCAGCATTTT CASSESGGIFPQHF
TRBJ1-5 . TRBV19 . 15 TGTGCCAGCGATCGCGGAAATCCTAGCAATCAGCCCCAGCATTTT CASDRGNPSNQPQHF
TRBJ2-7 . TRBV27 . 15 TGTGCCAGCAGTTCCGTGGCCCAATCAACTTACGAGCAGTACTTC CASSSVAQSTYEQYF
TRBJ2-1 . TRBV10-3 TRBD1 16 TGTGCCATCAGCACCGGACAGGGAGGATCCTACAATGAGCAGTTCTTC CAISTGQGGSYNEQFF
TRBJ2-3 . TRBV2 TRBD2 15 TGTGCCAGCAGGGAACCTAGCGGGAGCACAGATACGCAGTATTTT CASREPSGSTDTQYF
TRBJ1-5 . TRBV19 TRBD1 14 TGTGCCAGTAGTACGAGACAGGGCAGTCAGCCCCAGCATTTT CASSTRQGSQPQHF
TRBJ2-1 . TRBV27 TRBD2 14 TGTGCCAGCAGTCCACTAGCGGGAGGATGGGAGCAGTTCTTC CASSPLAGGWEQFF
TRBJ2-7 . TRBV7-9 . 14 TGTGCCAGCAGCTTAGCGCTGGAAGGCTACGAGCAGTACTTC CASSLALEGYEQYF
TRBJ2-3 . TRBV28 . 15 TGTGCCAGCCTTAACTGGCGAACGAGCACAGATACGCAGTATTTT CASLNWRTSTDTQYF
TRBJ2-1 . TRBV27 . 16 TGTGCCAGCAGTCCAGGGGGGGGAAGGTCCTACAATGAGCAGTTCTTC CASSPGGGRSYNEQFF
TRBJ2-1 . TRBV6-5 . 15 TGTGCCAGCAGTACGGACACGAGCTCCTACAATGAGCAGTTCTTC CASSTDTSSYNEQFF
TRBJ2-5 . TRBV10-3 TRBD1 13 TGTGCCATCGGTGGACAGGGGATAGAGACCCAGTACTTC CAIGGQGIETQYF
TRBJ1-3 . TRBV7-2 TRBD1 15 TGTGCCAGCAGCTCACAGACAGGGTTGGGAAACACCATATATTTT CASSSQTGLGNTIYF
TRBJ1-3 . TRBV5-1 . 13 TGCGCCAGCAGGCCCAACTCTGGAAACACCATATATTTT CASRPNSGNTIYF
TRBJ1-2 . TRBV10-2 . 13 TGCGCCAGCAGTGAGTCAGCTAACTATGGCTACACCTTC CASSESANYGYTF
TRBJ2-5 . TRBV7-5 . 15 TGTGCCAGCAGCTTAGGGTCCTATCAAGCAGAGACCCAGTACTTC CASSLGSYQAETQYF
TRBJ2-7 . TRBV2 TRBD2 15 TGTGCCAGCAGTGAATTACTAGCGGCTAACTACGAGCAGTACTTC CASSELLAANYEQYF
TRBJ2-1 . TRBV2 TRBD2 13 TGTGCCAGCGCCCTGGGACTATCCAATGAGCAGTTCTTC CASALGLSNEQFF
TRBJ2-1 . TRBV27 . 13 TGTGCCAGCAGTTTATCCCTCTACAATGAGCAGTTCTTC CASSLSLYNEQFF
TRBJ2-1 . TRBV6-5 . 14 TGTGCCAGCAGTTACTCTAGGACGACCGATGAGCAGTTCTTC CASSYSRTTDEQFF
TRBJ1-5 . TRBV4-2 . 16 TGTGCCAGCAGCCGAGATCCCACAAGTAGCAATCAGCCCCAGCATTTT CASSRDPTSSNQPQHF
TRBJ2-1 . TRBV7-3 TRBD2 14 TGTGCCAGCAGCTTGGGGGGGTCCTACAATGAGCAGTTCTTC CASSLGGSYNEQFF
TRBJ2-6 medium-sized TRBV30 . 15 TGTGCCTGGAAGAGGATTGGGGATGGGGCCAACGTCCTGACTTTC CAWKRIGDGANVLTF
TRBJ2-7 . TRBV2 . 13 TGTGCCGCCTATAACGTAGCCATCTACGAGCAGTACTTC CAAYNVAIYEQYF
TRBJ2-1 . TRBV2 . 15 TGTGCCAGCAGTGAGAGCGCGGGCCAGAGAGATGAGCAGTTCTTC CASSESAGQRDEQFF
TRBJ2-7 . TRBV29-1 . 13 TGCAGCGCCGGGGATTGGCCAGGGTACGAGCAGTACTTC CSAGDWPGYEQYF
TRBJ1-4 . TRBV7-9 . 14 TGTGCCAGCAGTAAATACGGGCATAATGAAAAACTGTTTTTT CASSKYGHNEKLFF
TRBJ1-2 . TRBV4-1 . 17 TGCGCCAGCAGCCAAGGGTTGCTGGGGGCTGTAGACTATGGCTACACCTTC CASSQGLLGAVDYGYTF
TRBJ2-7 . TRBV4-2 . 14 TGTGCCAGCAGCCAAGTAAGGGGGACTTACGAGCAGTACTTC CASSQVRGTYEQYF
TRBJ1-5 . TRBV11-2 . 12 TGTGCCAGCAGCCTCAACAATCAGCCCCAGCATTTT CASSLNNQPQHF
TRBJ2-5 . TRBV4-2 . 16 TGTGCCAGCAGCCAAGAAGTCGGTACAGGTCCAGAGACCCAGTACTTC CASSQEVGTGPETQYF
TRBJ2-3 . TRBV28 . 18 TGTGCCAGCATCCGAGAGAAGGGGGAGCGCCTCCGGACAGATACGCAGTATTTT CASIREKGERLRTDTQYF
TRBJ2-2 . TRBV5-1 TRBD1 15 TGCGCCAGCAGCTCCGCCGCAGGGGGCACCGGGGAGCTGTTTTTT CASSSAAGGTGELFF
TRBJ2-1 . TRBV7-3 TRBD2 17 TGTGCCAGCAGCCCGTCCGGGACTAGCGGGTGGGGGGATGAGCAGTTCTTC CASSPSGTSGWGDEQFF
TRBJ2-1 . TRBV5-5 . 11 TGTGCCAGCAGCTTCGGTAGCGAGCAGTTCTTC CASSFGSEQFF
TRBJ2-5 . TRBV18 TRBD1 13 TGTGCCAGCTCACCCGGGACAGATGAGACCCAGTACTTC CASSPGTDETQYF
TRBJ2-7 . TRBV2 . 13 TGTGCCAGCAGATGGGACCGAGGCTACGAGCAGTACTTC CASRWDRGYEQYF
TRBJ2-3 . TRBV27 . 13 TGTGCCAGCAGTTACTCAGGGACAGATACGCAGTATTTT CASSYSGTDTQYF
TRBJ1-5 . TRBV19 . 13 TGTGCCAGTAGCCTAGGAAGCAATCAGCCCCAGCATTTT CASSLGSNQPQHF
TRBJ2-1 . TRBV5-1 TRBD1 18 TGCGCCAGCAGCTTGGCAGTTCCGGGACAGGGGGCCTACAATGAGCAGTTCTTC CASSLAVPGQGAYNEQFF
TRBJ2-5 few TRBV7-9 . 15 TGTGCCAGCAGCTTAGCATGGGGCAGACAAGAGACCCAGTACTTC CASSLAWGRQETQYF
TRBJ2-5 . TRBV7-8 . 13 TGTGCCAGCCGGGACACCGGACGGGAGACCCAGTACTTC CASRDTGRETQYF
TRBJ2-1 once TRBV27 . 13 TGTGCCAGCAGTGGACAGAATTACAATGAGCAGTTCTTC CASSGQNYNEQFF
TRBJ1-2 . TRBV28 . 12 TGTGCCAGCAGTACCGACCCCTATGGCTACACCTTC CASSTDPYGYTF
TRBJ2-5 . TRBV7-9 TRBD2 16 TGTGCCAGCAGCTTAGAAGGGGTAGCGGGGGAAGAGACCCAGTACTTC CASSLEGVAGEETQYF
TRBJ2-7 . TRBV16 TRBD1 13 TGTGCCAGCAGCCCGACAGGGCAACACGAGCAGTACTTC CASSPTGQHEQYF
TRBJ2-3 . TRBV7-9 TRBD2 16 TGTGCCAGCAGCCGGGGACTAGCGGGAGGGGGAGATACGCAGTATTTT CASSRGLAGGGDTQYF
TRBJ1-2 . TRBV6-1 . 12 TGTGCCAGCACTCTGACGCTGGTGGGCTACACCTTC CASTLTLVGYTF
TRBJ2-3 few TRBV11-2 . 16 TGTGCCAGCACCTCCTTCGGTGGGACGGGCACAGATACGCAGTATTTT CASTSFGGTGTDTQYF
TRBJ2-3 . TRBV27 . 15 TGTGCCAGCAGCGACGGGACTCACGGCACAGATACGCAGTATTTT CASSDGTHGTDTQYF
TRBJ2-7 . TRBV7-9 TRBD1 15 TGTGCCAGCAGCTTAGTGGGGACAGGGGGCCACGAGCAGTACTTC CASSLVGTGGHEQYF
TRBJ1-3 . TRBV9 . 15 TGTGCCAGCAGCGTAGATGGGGGGCATGGAAACACCATATATTTT CASSVDGGHGNTIYF